In this sample, the clone carrying this T cell receptor beta chain turned up many times. Antigen specificity is unknown. Unmatched junction bases numbered 7, after V lost 8 bases and J lost 3 bases. This CDR3 has 13 residues. The time point denotes: newly diagnosed GD, antithyroid drugs for less than 3 months. PBMC RNA was the source of the TCR library. This sample was taken from a study of regulatory T cells in long-lasting Graves disease. Sequencing libraries for TCR beta were prepared with iRepertoire HTBI primers and Arm-PCR of CDR3 regions. TCRdb analysed the multiplex PCR reads with MiXCR anew, one entry per CDR3 protein. Of fewer than 350,000 distinct CDR3 sequences in the sample, over 15% were seen once. Overall study results and limits: Preferential use of TRBV28, TRBJ1-2 and TRBJ2-5 was seen in persistent disease.

The sequences come from peripheral blood mononuclear cells (PBMCs), collected at new diagnosis, from a patient treated with antithyroid drugs. The V and J genes are TRBV12-3 or TRBV12-4 and TRBJ2-7, with TRBD2 identical over 7 bases. This TCR was recovered from a female donor with Graves disease. This CDR3 reads CASGAAGNYEQYF. The DNA for the CDR3 is TGTGCCAGCGGGGCAGCGGGGAACTACGAGCAGTACTTC.